Listed below are T cell receptor beta chains from one sample, sequenced in a study of CD8 T cells in Susac syndrome. MiXCR was run by TCRdb on the immunoSEQ multiplex PCR reads, yielding one entry per CDR3 protein. The sample carries approximately 160,000 distinct CDR3 sequences, approximately 93% recorded once. Material: CD4+ T cells from PBMCs. These receptors were collected from a human donor with multiple sclerosis. The CDR3 runs from the conserved cysteine through the conserved F or W. The order of the fields is CDR3 protein, CDR3 DNA, V gene, clone size, D gene, J gene. D genes are given only for firm matches. Rows may omit the clone size; those that give it use once, few, many or a size class.

cdr3_aa: CASSQGTGPYNEQFF
cdr3_nt: TGCGCCAGCAGCCAAGGGACAGGGCCCTACAATGAGCAGTTCTTC
v_call: TRBV4-1
clone_size: .
d_call: TRBD1
j_call: TRBJ2-1

cdr3_aa: CASKGMDSWAGELFF
cdr3_nt: TGTGCCAGCAAAGGGATGGATAGCTGGGCCGGGGAGCTGTTTTTT
v_call: TRBV6-2/TRBV6-3
clone_size: .
d_call: .
j_call: TRBJ2-2

cdr3_aa: CASSTRQGGTEAFF
cdr3_nt: TGTGCCAGTAGTACCAGACAGGGAGGCACTGAAGCTTTCTTT
v_call: TRBV19
clone_size: once
d_call: TRBD1
j_call: TRBJ1-1

cdr3_aa: CSARNPAGEKLFF
cdr3_nt: TGCAGTGCTAGAAACCCGGCGGGTGAAAAACTGTTTTTT
v_call: TRBV20-1
clone_size: .
d_call: .
j_call: TRBJ1-4

cdr3_aa: CSARSGLAGAGDTQYF
cdr3_nt: TGCAGTGCTAGATCCGGACTAGCGGGAGCGGGAGATACGCAGTATTTT
v_call: TRBV20-1
clone_size: .
d_call: TRBD2
j_call: TRBJ2-3

cdr3_aa: CSASGRGQETQYF
cdr3_nt: TGCAGTGCTTCGGGCAGGGGACAGGAGACCCAGTACTTC
v_call: TRBV20-1
clone_size: once
d_call: TRBD1
j_call: TRBJ2-5

cdr3_aa: CASSQSTSASYNEQFF
cdr3_nt: TGTGCCAGCAGCCAATCTACTAGCGCATCCTACAATGAGCAGTTCTTC
v_call: TRBV4-2
clone_size: .
d_call: TRBD2
j_call: TRBJ2-1

cdr3_aa: CASSGGVAGNNEQFF
cdr3_nt: TGTGCCAGCAGTGGAGGAGTAGCGGGTAACAATGAGCAGTTCTTC
v_call: TRBV6-4
clone_size: .
d_call: TRBD2
j_call: TRBJ2-1

cdr3_aa: CASSPHEKYF
cdr3_nt: TGTGCCAGCAGTCCCCATGAAAAGTATTTT
v_call: TRBV2
clone_size: .
d_call: .
j_call: TRBJ2-3

cdr3_aa: CASSQGVGDPYGYTF
cdr3_nt: TGTGCCAGCAGCCAAGGAGTAGGGGACCCCTATGGCTACACCTTC
v_call: TRBV4-2
clone_size: .
d_call: .
j_call: TRBJ1-2

cdr3_aa: CASSQDGPDGYTF
cdr3_nt: TGCGCCAGCAGCCAAGACGGACCTGATGGCTACACCTTC
v_call: TRBV4-3
clone_size: .
d_call: .
j_call: TRBJ1-2

cdr3_aa: CAWSSGTGRYEQYF
cdr3_nt: TGTGCCTGGAGCTCCGGGACAGGGAGATACGAGCAGTACTTC
v_call: TRBV30
clone_size: .
d_call: TRBD1
j_call: TRBJ2-7

cdr3_aa: CASSQLQGVEQYF
cdr3_nt: TGTGCCAGCAGCCAACTACAGGGCGTCGAGCAGTACTTC
v_call: TRBV3-1
clone_size: .
d_call: .
j_call: TRBJ2-7

cdr3_aa: CASSIDRQGNEQFF
cdr3_nt: TGTGCCAGTAGTATAGATCGACAGGGAAATGAGCAGTTCTTC
v_call: TRBV19
clone_size: .
d_call: TRBD1
j_call: TRBJ2-1

cdr3_aa: CASSPRDRAAEGANVLTF
cdr3_nt: TGTGCCAGCAGCCCACGGGACAGGGCAGCGGAGGGGGCCAACGTCCTGACTTTC
v_call: TRBV9
clone_size: .
d_call: TRBD1
j_call: TRBJ2-6

cdr3_aa: CASSLSRTGGEQYF
cdr3_nt: TGTGCCAGCAGCTTAAGCCGGACAGGGGGCGAGCAGTACTTC
v_call: TRBV7-2
clone_size: once
d_call: TRBD1
j_call: TRBJ2-7

cdr3_aa: CASKLSSTDTQYF
cdr3_nt: TGTGCCAGCAAGCTATCTAGCACAGATACGCAGTATTTT
v_call: TRBV12-3/TRBV12-4
clone_size: once
d_call: .
j_call: TRBJ2-3

cdr3_aa: CASSRDHPGANVLTF
cdr3_nt: TGTGCCAGCAGTCGAGATCACCCTGGGGCCAACGTCCTGACTTTC
v_call: TRBV12-3/TRBV12-4
clone_size: .
d_call: .
j_call: TRBJ2-6

cdr3_aa: CASRIGTAGELFF
cdr3_nt: TGTGCCAGCAGGATAGGGACGGCCGGGGAGCTGTTTTTT
v_call: TRBV2
clone_size: .
d_call: .
j_call: TRBJ2-2

cdr3_aa: CAGGQDNEKLFF
cdr3_nt: TGTGCCGGGGGGCAAGATAATGAAAAACTGTTTTTT
v_call: TRBV7-9
clone_size: .
d_call: .
j_call: TRBJ1-4

cdr3_aa: CASSGQTGTGPTGELFF
cdr3_nt: TGTGCCAGCAGCGGTCAAACCGGGACAGGGCCCACCGGGGAGCTGTTTTTT
v_call: TRBV9
clone_size: once
d_call: TRBD1
j_call: TRBJ2-2

cdr3_aa: CASSPQVGIEQYF
cdr3_nt: TGTGCCAGCAGCCCCCAAGTAGGGATCGAGCAGTACTTC
v_call: TRBV7-3
clone_size: .
d_call: .
j_call: TRBJ2-7

cdr3_aa: CATSGWPMNTEAFF
cdr3_nt: TGTGCCACCTCGGGGTGGCCCATGAACACTGAAGCTTTCTTT
v_call: TRBV24-1
clone_size: once
d_call: .
j_call: TRBJ1-1

cdr3_aa: CASRDYHNEQFF
cdr3_nt: TGTGCCAGTCGGGACTATCACAATGAGCAGTTCTTC
v_call: TRBV28
clone_size: .
d_call: TRBD2
j_call: TRBJ2-1

cdr3_aa: CATSRPGLAGVLEQYF
cdr3_nt: TGTGCCACCAGCAGACCAGGACTAGCGGGAGTTCTCGAGCAGTACTTC
v_call: TRBV15
clone_size: once
d_call: TRBD2
j_call: TRBJ2-7

cdr3_aa: CASKPRLSGANVLTF
cdr3_nt: TGTGCCAGCAAGCCCAGGCTCTCTGGGGCCAACGTCCTGACTTTC
v_call: TRBV2
clone_size: .
d_call: .
j_call: TRBJ2-6